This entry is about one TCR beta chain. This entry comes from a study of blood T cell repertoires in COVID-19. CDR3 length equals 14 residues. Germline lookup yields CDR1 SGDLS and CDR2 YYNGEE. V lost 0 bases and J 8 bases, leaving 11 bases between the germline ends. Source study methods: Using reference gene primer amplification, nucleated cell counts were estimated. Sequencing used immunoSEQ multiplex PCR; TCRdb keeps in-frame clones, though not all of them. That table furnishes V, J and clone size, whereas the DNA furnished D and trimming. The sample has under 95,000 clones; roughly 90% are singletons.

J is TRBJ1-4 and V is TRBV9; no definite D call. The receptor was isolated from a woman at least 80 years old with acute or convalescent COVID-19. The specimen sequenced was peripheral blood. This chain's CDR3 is CASSVDPTGEKLFF. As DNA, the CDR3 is TGTGCCAGCAGCGTAGATCCGACTGGGGAAAAACTGTTTTTT.